Following are 16 T cell receptor beta chains from one sample sequenced in a study of blood T cell repertoires in COVID-19 (dated by TCRdb to about 2020). The library was made by the immunoSEQ multiplex PCR assay. TCRdb holds this immuneACCESS table with in-frame rearrangements only. Some clones are missing; in checked studies, unresolved V genes explain under half, and the rest has no known cause. This sample gives 100,000 to 150,000 clones in total; 88% of them show up just once. The ten largest clonotypes hold approximately 1.1% of the sample. Sequencing was done on a sample of peripheral blood. Source of these receptors: a woman older than 75 with acute or convalescent COVID-19.

This rearrangement joins TRBV6-1 to TRBJ1-4; tentative D call: TRBD1 (5 bases). CDR1 and CDR2 from the germline V gene are MNHNS and SASEGT. The V gene lost 3 bases and the J gene lost 7 bases, with 9 bases spanning the gap. The CDR3 has 13 amino acids. Here the CDR3 reads CASSEGGFEKLFF. The CDR3 region has the DNA TGTGCCAGCAGTGAGGGGGGGTTTGAAAAACTGTTTTTT.

The chain couples TRBV28 to TRBJ1-2; D not certain. The germline V gene has CDR1 MDHEN and CDR2 SYDVKM. Trimming stripped 5 bases from V and 3 bases from J, with 19 bases between. The CDR3 spans 16 residues. The CDR3 DNA is TGTGCCAGCAGTCCCTCAATCGCCCTCAACTACTATGGCTACACCTTC. It codes for CASSPSIALNYYGYTF.

The chain combines TRBV3-1 (or the pseudogene TRBV3-2) with TRBJ1-5; 7 bases are shared with TRBD1. CDR3 size: 13 residues. V trimming: 6 bases; J trimming: 5 bases; junction bases outside the gene matches: 4. In germline, CDR1 is LGHDT, CDR2 YNNKEL (reference sequence). This CDR3 is CASSYTGDQPQHF. As DNA, the CDR3 is TGTGCCAGCAGTTACACAGGGGATCAGCCCCAGCATTTT.

The chain recombines TRBV2 with TRBJ1-1; D may be TRBD1 (6 bases). Trimming removed 3 bases from V and 6 bases from J, with 14 bases in between. CDR3 length equals 14 residues. In germline, CDR1 is SNHLY, CDR2 FYNNEI. Written as DNA, the CDR3 is TGTGCCAGCAGTGAGCACAGGGATCTCGCTGAAGCTTTCTTT. Residues: CASSEHRDLAEAFF.

This clone was detected only a few times. The V call is TRBV7-6, the J call TRBJ2-1; TRBD2 matches at 8 bases. The V gene end was trimmed by 2 bases and the J gene end by 8 bases; junction bases not matched to a gene: 8. Germline V gene lookup returns CDR1 SGHVS and CDR2 FNYEAQ. The CDR3 totals 15 residues. The CDR3 coding sequence is TGTGCCAGCAGCTTACAAGCGGGAGAATACGATGAGCAGTTCTTC. Amino acids: CASSLQAGEYDEQFF. The full variable domain, with the rest looked up from reference TRBV7-6 and TRBJ2-1, is GAGVSQSPRYKVTKRGQDVALRCDPISGHVSLYWYRQALGQGPEFLTYFNYEAQQDKSGLPNDRFSAERPEGSISTLTIQRTEQRDSAMYRCASSLQAGEYDEQFFGPGTRLTVL.

The genes are TRBV6-5 and TRBJ2-7; possibly TRBD1 for D (5 bases). The germline gives CDR1 MNHEY, CDR2 SVGAGI. Trimming removed 6 bases from V and 6 bases from J, with 21 bases in between. The CDR3 loop spans 15 amino acids. CDR3 nucleotides: TGTGCCAGCAGAGCCCCCCCCGCGACAGCTTCCGAGCAGTACTTC. It specifies CASRAPPATASEQYF.

This chain connects TRBV28 to TRBJ1-2; TRBD1 matches 7 bases. This CDR3 region has 18 residues. Germline V gene sequence: CDR1 MDHEN, CDR2 SYDVKM. Germline trimming cut 6 bases from V and 0 bases from J; bases unmatched to any gene: 16. CDR3 nucleotide sequence: TGTGCCAGCAGATTTGGACAGGCCGGTACTTTAGCTAACTATGGCTACACCTTC. Translated, it gives CASRFGQAGTLANYGYTF.

This clone showed up just a few times. The gene calls are TRBV5-1 and TRBJ1-1, with D perhaps TRBD1 (5 bases). The ends were cut back, 4 bases at V and 3 bases at J, with 13 bases in the middle. The germline CDR1 and CDR2 sequences are SGHRS and YFSETQ. This CDR3 is 14 amino acids long. The CDR3 region has the DNA TGCGCCAGCAGCGGCGAGATAGGGGACACTGAAGCTTTCTTT. Translated, it gives CASSGEIGDTEAFF.

The chain uses TRBV19 and TRBJ1-6; 9 bases are shared with TRBD1. The CDR3 runs 17 residues. Germline V CDR1 and CDR2: LNHDA, SQIVND (reference sequence). The CDR3 DNA reads as TGTGCTGCCAGTATGAGTCCCGGGACAGGGCCTAATTCACCCCTCCACTTT. This encodes CAASMSPGTGPNSPLHF.

This chain uses TRBV6-5 with TRBJ2-4, with 7 nucleotides matching TRBD1. Germline CDR1 reads MNHEY; CDR2 reads SVGAGI. The V segment lost 6 bases and the J segment 5 bases; nucleotides outside the gene matches: 4. The CDR3 spans 13 residues. In nucleotides, the CDR3 is TGTGCCAGCAGACGGGACAGCGAAAACATTCAGTACTTC. It yields the protein CASRRDSENIQYF.

The chain joins TRBV9 to TRBJ2-1; D perhaps matches TRBD2 (7 bases). V lost 0 bases, J lost 4 bases, and 20 bases lay in between. Germline assignment: CDR1 SGDLS and CDR2 YYNGEE. This CDR3 is 18 amino acids long. CDR3 sequence: CASSVVGGGGQPYNEQFF. The CDR3 nucleotides read TGTGCCAGCAGCGTAGTGGGAGGGGGAGGCCAGCCTTACAATGAGCAGTTCTTC. The variable domain in full, with the rest retrieved from reference TRBV9 and TRBJ2-1, is DSGVTQTPKHLITATGQRVTLRCSPRSGDLSVYWYQQSLDQGLQFLIQYYNGEERAKGNILERFSAQQFPDLHSELNLSSLELGDSALYFCASSVVGGGGQPYNEQFFGPGTRLTVL.

The chain has TRBV4-2 and TRBJ2-2; D might be TRBD1 (6 bases). The CDR3 sequence is 14 residues long. With 4 bases removed from V and 3 bases from J, the gap between germline ends came to 9 bases. The germline V gene has CDR1 LGHNA and CDR2 YNFKEQ. The CDR3 coding sequence is TGTGCCAGCAGCCCGCGGACAGACACCGGGGAGCTGTTTTTT. Its translation: CASSPRTDTGELFF.

The J gene is TRBJ2-7, the V gene TRBV6-5; TRBD2 matches 8 bases. The CDR3 runs 14 residues. The ends lost 6 bases at V and 2 bases at J; junction bases unmatched: 6. CDR1 MNHEY and CDR2 SVGAGI come from the germline V gene. The CDR3 loop reads CASRMTSVTYEQYF. CDR3 nucleotides: TGTGCCAGCAGGATGACTAGCGTAACCTACGAGCAGTACTTC.

J is TRBJ1-4 and V is TRBV3-1 (or the pseudogene TRBV3-2); 10 bases fit TRBD1. Germline V lookup: CDR1 LGHDT, CDR2 YNNKEL (reference sequence). The CDR3 consists of 16 residues. V lost 4 bases to trimming and J lost 5 bases; unmatched junction nucleotides: 7. CDR3 amino acids: CASSLIPGQGNEKLFF. The CDR3 nucleotides read TGTGCCAGCAGCCTCATACCGGGACAGGGGAATGAAAAACTGTTTTTT.

This sequence joins TRBV3-1 (or the pseudogene TRBV3-2) and TRBJ2-5; 13 bases align to TRBD2. The V gene end was trimmed by 4 bases and the J gene end by 4 bases; junction bases not matched to a gene: 6. The CDR3 contains 16 residues. Germline-derived CDR1 and CDR2 are LGHDT and YNNKEL (reference sequence). The CDR3 DNA sequence: TGTGCCAGCAGCCTCGGACTAGCGGGAGTTGGAGAGACCCAGTACTTC. This gives the protein CASSLGLAGVGETQYF.

The J gene is TRBJ1-4, the V gene TRBV4-1; D is ambiguous. Germline lookup yields CDR1 MGHRA and CDR2 YSYEKL. The CDR3 sequence is 14 residues long. Trimming removed 1 base from V and 5 bases from J, with 8 bases in between. The DNA for the CDR3 is TGCGCCAGCAGCCAAGTGAGCCCGAATGAAAAACTGTTTTTT. This translates into CASSQVSPNEKLFF.